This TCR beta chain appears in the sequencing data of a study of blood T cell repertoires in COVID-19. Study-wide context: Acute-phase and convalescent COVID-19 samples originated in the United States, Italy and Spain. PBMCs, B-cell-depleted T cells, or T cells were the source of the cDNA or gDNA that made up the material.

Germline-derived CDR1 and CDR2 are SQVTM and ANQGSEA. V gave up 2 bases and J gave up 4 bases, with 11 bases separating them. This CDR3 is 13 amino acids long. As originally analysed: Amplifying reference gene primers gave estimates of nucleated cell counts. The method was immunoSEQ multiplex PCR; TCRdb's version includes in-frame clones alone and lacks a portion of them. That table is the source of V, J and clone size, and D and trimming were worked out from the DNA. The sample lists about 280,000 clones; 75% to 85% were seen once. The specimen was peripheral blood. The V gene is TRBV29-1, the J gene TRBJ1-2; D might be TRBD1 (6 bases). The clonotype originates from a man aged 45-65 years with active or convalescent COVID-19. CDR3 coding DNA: TGCAGCGTTGAAAAGGACAGTTCCTATGGCTACACCTTC. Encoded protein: CSVEKDSSYGYTF. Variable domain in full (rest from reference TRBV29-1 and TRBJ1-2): SAVISQKPSRDICQRGTSLTIQCQVDSQVTMMFWYRQQPGQSLTLIATANQGSEATYESGFVIDKFPISRPNLTFSTLTVSNMSPEDSSIYLCSVEKDSSYGYTFGSGTRLTVV.